This note documents a single TCR beta chain sequence. As handled by the study authors: How many nucleated cells were present was estimated from reference gene primer amplification. Sequencing was performed with immunoSEQ multiplex PCR; in TCRdb, only in-frame clones are kept and a portion is missing. The D gene and trimming were derived from the DNA, and the V and J assignments and clone size from that table. The sample lists about 130,000 clones, approximately 83% seen once, with 7% to 10% in the top ten. The germline CDR1 and CDR2 sequences are MNHEY and SMNVEV (reference sequence). The CDR3 sequence is 17 residues long. Deletions cut 2 bases from V and 0 bases from J, with 14 bases between. This sample was included in a study of blood T cell repertoires in COVID-19. Participant age was roughly 18 to 90 years, and participants resided in approximately 25 US areas. Recovered status in Cohort 3 required two negative PCRs, clearance, or symptom resolution.

The chain links TRBV27 to TRBJ2-1; D might be TRBD2 (5 bases). The sequence came from a middle-aged man who had recovered from COVID-19. The sample was PBMCs or T cells enriched from blood (not recorded which). Here the CDR3 DNA reads TGTGCCAGCAGTTTAGAGGGCGTCGGGTTCTCCTACAATGAGCAGTTCTTC. Protein sequence: CASSLEGVGFSYNEQFF.